This TCR beta chain was recorded in a study of T-cell memory formation after mild COVID-19. Study-wide background: Each donor largely had its own TCR clusters.

Each CDR3 protein gets one entry after TCRdb re-called the 5' RACE reads with MiXCR. The repertoire includes under 250,000 distinct CDR3 sequences, 8.5% to 9.5% of them detected once, and 22% sits in the top ten. The material sequenced was PBMCs or a T cell subset sorted from them (not recorded which). This clonotype was obtained from a man younger than 35 who had mild COVID-19 (a few samples of this study predate the infection). Cell type and time point are not known.

The CDR3 here is CASSYLWGHKDYGYTF. The CDR3 region has the DNA TGTGCCAGCAGTTACTTATGGGGACACAAGGACTATGGCTACACCTTC. The V call is TRBV6-5, the J call TRBJ1-2, with D possibly being TRBD1 (6 bases). Trimming pared 1 base from V and 3 bases from J, leaving 15 bases between. CDR1 is MNHEY, CDR2 SVGAGI, per germline. The CDR3 is 16 residues long.